This entry lists 29 T cell receptor beta chains sequenced from one sample in a study of T-cell memory formation after mild COVID-19. TCRdb recomputed calls from the 5' RACE reads with MiXCR, one row per CDR3 protein. The top ten hold 9.5% to 15% of the sample, which has over 450,000 distinct CDR3 sequences, 20% seen once. The sample consisted of PBMCs or a T cell subset sorted from them (not recorded which). The receptors were sampled from an adult woman who had mild COVID-19 (a few samples of this study predate the infection). Cell type and time point are not known.

The genes are TRBV30 and TRBJ2-7; 8 nucleotides match TRBD1. CDR3 length: 14 residues. Germline V gene lookup returns CDR1 GTSNPN and CDR2 SVGIG (reference sequence). Trimming removed 2 bases from V and 6 bases from J; junction bases left unmatched: 9. The CDR3 sequence is CAWSSRTGWGEQYF. CDR3 sequence (DNA): TGTGCCTGGAGTTCAAGGACAGGGTGGGGCGAGCAGTACTTC.

V gene TRBV7-7 combines with J gene TRBJ2-5; 13 bases are a match to TRBD2. CDR3 length: 18 residues. Germline CDR1 reads SSHAT; CDR2 reads FNYEAQ (reference sequence). J lost 2 bases, V lost 4 bases, and 10 bases had no gene match. The CDR3: CASSSGLAGLGWQETQYF. The CDR3 DNA follows: TGTGCCAGCAGCTCGGGACTAGCGGGGTTGGGGTGGCAAGAGACCCAGTACTTC.

The chain carries TRBV15 and TRBJ2-1; 8 bases align to TRBD2. Germline CDR1 reads LNHNV; CDR2 reads YYDKDF (reference sequence). CDR3 size: 17 residues. Trimming at V came to 0 bases and at J to 12 bases, leaving 16 bases not matched to a gene. The CDR3 here is CATSRENFVGGRPGQFF. CDR3 nucleotide sequence: TGTGCCACCAGCAGAGAAAATTTTGTTGGCGGGAGGCCAGGGCAGTTCTTC.

This clonotype was observed a few times. The chain has TRBV5-1 and TRBJ2-5; weak D call: TRBD1 (6 bases). In germline, CDR1 is SGHRS, CDR2 YFSETQ. V was clipped by 4 bases and J by 0 bases, with 13 bases between them. The CDR3 has 15 residues. CDR3 in amino acids: CASSRPGADQETQYF. The CDR3 DNA sequence: TGCGCCAGCAGCCGTCCAGGGGCTGACCAAGAGACCCAGTACTTC.

This clonotype was detected only once. The chain carries TRBV5-1 and TRBJ1-1, with 8 bases that match TRBD1. V shed 0 bases, J shed 1 base, and the junction held 5 bases outside the gene matches. The CDR3 is 16 amino acids. Germline V lookup: CDR1 SGHRS, CDR2 YFSETQ. DNA for the CDR3: TGCGCCAGCAGCTTGGTAGGAGGACAGGGGAACACTGAAGCTTTCTTT. Translating gives CASSLVGGQGNTEAFF.

This chain connects TRBV15 to TRBJ2-1; TRBD1 aligns across 9 bases. The length of the CDR3 is 14 residues. Germline loops: CDR1 LNHNV, CDR2 YYDKDF (reference sequence). V lost 4 bases, J lost 4 bases, and 2 bases stayed unmatched. The CDR3 loop is CATSMDRGYNEQFF. CDR3 DNA sequence: TGTGCCACCAGCATGGACAGGGGATACAATGAGCAGTTCTTC.

The rearrangement joins TRBV20-1 to TRBJ1-3; D may be TRBD1 (5 bases). Germline V gene lookup returns CDR1 DFQATT and CDR2 SNEGSKA (reference sequence). The germline V and J ends were trimmed by 1 base and 2 bases, with 6 bases remaining between them. The CDR3 has 13 amino acids. CDR3 sequence reads: CSARAGAGNTIYF. In DNA, the CDR3 is TGCAGTGCTAGAGCGGGGGCTGGAAACACCATATATTTT.

The chain has TRBV7-2 and TRBJ2-3; D gene unclear. Germline values: CDR1 SGHTA, CDR2 FQGNSA. The CDR3 has 16 residues. V dropped 4 bases and J dropped 2 bases, with 16 bases sitting between them. The CDR3 spells CASSSTEARYTDTQYF. Here the CDR3 DNA reads TGTGCCAGCAGCTCTACCGAGGCTCGGTACACAGATACGCAGTATTTT.

V gene TRBV12-3 or TRBV12-4 combines with J gene TRBJ1-1; possible D gene TRBD1, 5 bases. CDR3 length: 13 residues. V lost 9 bases to trimming and J lost 7 bases, with 18 bases between them. The CDR3 DNA is TGTGCCAGTAAATGGGTCCCCACAGGTGAAGCTTTCTTT. It encodes CASKWVPTGEAFF.

V and J are TRBV12-3 or TRBV12-4 and TRBJ2-1; D is unclear. The ends were cut back, 7 bases at V and 4 bases at J, with 8 bases in the middle. The CDR3 has 12 amino acids. The chain's CDR3 is CASNKRYNEQFF. The CDR3 bases are TGTGCCAGCAATAAACGGTACAATGAGCAGTTCTTC.

This sequence joins TRBV6-5 and TRBJ1-2; no clear D gene. The V end was cut by 5 bases, the J end by 8 bases, with 15 bases between. CDR3 length: 13 residues. The germline V gene has CDR1 MNHEY and CDR2 SVGAGI. The CDR3 here is CASSPRTAEGYTF. CDR3 DNA: TGTGCCAGCAGTCCCCGGACCGCGGAAGGCTACACCTTC.

J is TRBJ2-5 and V is TRBV6-1; D is perhaps TRBD2 (7 bases). Germline V gene data show CDR1 as MNHNS and CDR2 as SASEGT. The CDR3 consists of 15 residues. V was shortened by 0 bases and J by 7 bases, with 15 bases between the two germline ends. The CDR3 coding sequence is TGTGCCAGCAGTGAAGCGGGGGGGCCGTTTGGGACCCAGTACTTC. Its protein is CASSEAGGPFGTQYF.

This clonotype was counted at least ten times. The V gene is TRBV7-9, the J gene TRBJ2-1; 7 bases are a match to TRBD2. The CDR3 covers 12 residues. Germline CDR1 and CDR2: SEHNR and FQNEAQ (reference sequence). V lost 5 bases to trimming and J lost 14 bases; unmatched junction nucleotides: 9. The DNA of the CDR3 is TGTGCCAGCAGCCCTGGGACTACGAAGGAGTTCTTC. This sequence encodes CASSPGTTKEFF.

This chain links TRBV4-1 with TRBJ2-2; TRBD1 is a possible D gene (6 bases). This CDR3 is built from 19 residues. Trimming shortened V by 1 base and J by 6 bases, and 24 bases separated the two germline ends. Germline V gene lookup returns CDR1 MGHRA and CDR2 YSYEKL. CDR3 sequence reads: CASSQVAFQGLTKAGELFF. The CDR3 coding sequence is TGCGCCAGCAGCCAAGTGGCTTTCCAGGGGCTCACGAAGGCCGGGGAGCTGTTTTTT.

The chain combines TRBV4-1 with TRBJ2-2; D gene unclear. The length of the CDR3 is 14 residues. The V end was cut by 6 bases, the J end by 4 bases, with 12 bases between. Germline CDR1 MGHRA, CDR2 YSYEKL. The CDR3 DNA is TGCGCCAGCAGTTCCTCAGGAGTCACCGGGGAGCTGTTTTTT. Translating it yields CASSSSGVTGELFF.

This clonotype was counted only a few times. The chain recombines TRBV10-3 with TRBJ2-1; D call uncertain. V was pared by 3 bases and J by 10 bases, with 7 bases between. Looked up from germline, CDR1 is ENHRY and CDR2 is SYGVKD. The CDR3 covers 11 residues. DNA for the CDR3: TGTGCCATCAGTGAAGGTGAAGAGCAGTTCTTC. Protein sequence: CAISEGEEQFF.

The chain is built from TRBV11-1 and TRBJ2-1, with D unresolved. Germline CDR1 SGHAT, CDR2 FQDESV (reference sequence). The CDR3 runs 14 residues. V gave up 2 bases and J gave up 7 bases, with 12 bases separating them. The CDR3 loop reads CASSLLRLGNEQFF. For the CDR3, the DNA is TGTGCCAGCAGCTTATTGCGCCTGGGAAATGAGCAGTTCTTC.

About this clonotype itself: At one boundary the junction diverges from the germline segment, which might be a read error. V is TRBV5-5 and J is TRBJ2-5, with 9 bases fitting TRBD2. Per the germline V gene, CDR1 is SGHKS and CDR2 is YYEKEE (reference sequence). This CDR3 comprises 14 residues. The DNA of the CDR3 is TGTGACAGCACCCCGGGACTAGCTCCAGAGACCCAGTACTTC. Amino acids: CDSTPGLAPETQYF.

The genes are TRBV6-5 and TRBJ1-2; no definite D call. The V end lost 6 bases, the J end lost 1 base, and 18 bases lay between the germline ends. The CDR3 has 16 amino acids. Germline V CDR1 and CDR2: MNHEY, SVGAGI. DNA for the CDR3: TGTGCCAGCAGCCCATACCCGGGCCTAAATAACTATGGCTACACCTTC. Its translation is CASSPYPGLNNYGYTF.

The chain carries TRBV20-1 and TRBJ2-1; perhaps TRBD2 as D (5 bases). The length of the CDR3 is 15 residues. From germline, CDR1 is DFQATT and CDR2 SNEGSKA (reference sequence). The ends were cut back, 3 bases at V and 4 bases at J, with 16 bases in the middle. In DNA form, the CDR3 reads TGCAGTGCTAGGTGGGGAAGCGGAGGATACAATGAGCAGTTCTTC. Encoded protein: CSARWGSGGYNEQFF.

This clonotype appeared a few times. The rearrangement joins TRBV5-1 to TRBJ2-7; 8 positions agree with TRBD2. CDR3 length equals 14 residues. V dropped 3 bases and J dropped 6; count of bases not matched to a gene: 8. Germline assignment: CDR1 SGHRS and CDR2 YFSETQ. CDR3 sequence (DNA): TGCGCCAGCAGCTCCCGGGAGGGCCTCCCCGAGCAGTACTTC. Its translation: CASSSREGLPEQYF. The whole variable domain, remainder taken from reference TRBV5-1 and TRBJ2-7, is KAGVTQTPRYLIKTRGQQVTLSCSPISGHRSVSWYQQTPGQGLQFLFEYFSETQRNKGNFPGRFSGRQFSNSRSEMNVSTLELGDSALYLCASSSREGLPEQYFGPGTRLTVT.

This clonotype was picked up a small number of times. The V gene is TRBV18, the J gene TRBJ2-4; 12 nucleotides agree with TRBD1. The CDR3 sequence is 17 residues long. Germline-derived CDR1 and CDR2 are KGHSH and LQKENI. V shed 3 bases, J shed 2 bases, and the junction held 5 bases outside the gene matches. The chain's CDR3 is CASSPGQGASPKNIQYF. The CDR3 DNA is TGTGCCAGCTCACCGGGACAGGGGGCATCCCCCAAAAACATTCAGTACTTC.

This clonotype was seen only a few times. This chain joins TRBV5-1 and TRBJ2-1, with D unclear. The CDR3 has 14 amino acids. V was pared by 4 bases and J by 1 base, with 9 bases between. The germline gives CDR1 SGHRS, CDR2 YFSETQ. The CDR3 bases are TGCGCCAGCAGCGCATGGCAGTCCTACAATGAGCAGTTCTTC. It translates to CASSAWQSYNEQFF.

The rearrangement links TRBV11-2 to TRBJ2-5; 11 bases are a match to TRBD2. The CDR3 runs to 16 residues. V gave up 5 bases and J gave up 5 bases; unmatched junction bases: 10. Germline CDR1 SGHAT, CDR2 FQNNGV. CDR3 residues: CASSPRSSGRSETQYF. CDR3 coding DNA: TGTGCCAGCAGCCCGCGCTCTAGCGGGAGGAGTGAGACCCAGTACTTC.

The chain joins TRBV5-1 to TRBJ1-6; 7 positions agree with TRBD1. From germline, CDR1 is SGHRS and CDR2 YFSETQ. Trimming at V came to 0 bases and at J to 11 bases, leaving 8 bases not matched to a gene. The CDR3 is 15 residues long. DNA for the CDR3: TGCGCCAGCAGCTTGGCTGTGACAGGGAATGCACCCCTCCACTTT. Translated: CASSLAVTGNAPLHF.

The rearrangement links TRBV7-6 to TRBJ1-1; weak D call: TRBD1 (6 bases). CDR3 size: 16 residues. Germline V lookup: CDR1 SGHVS, CDR2 FNYEAQ. Trimming took off 1 base at V and 0 bases at J, with 12 bases between the two ends. CDR3 region: CASSLEGGDMNTEAFF. The CDR3 nucleotides read TGTGCCAGCAGCTTAGAGGGTGGGGACATGAACACTGAAGCTTTCTTT.

The rearrangement uses TRBV4-1 and TRBJ1-4, with unresolved D. The CDR3 runs 12 residues. Germline V CDR1 and CDR2: MGHRA, YSYEKL. V gave up 0 bases and J gave up 6 bases, with 2 bases separating them. In DNA form, the CDR3 reads TGCGCCAGCAGCCAAGATCATGAAAAACTGTTTTTT. This gives the protein CASSQDHEKLFF.

This chain links TRBV24-1 with TRBJ2-7; the match to TRBD1 covers 10 bases. The V gene's germline CDR1 is KGHDR and CDR2 SFDVKD. Trimming cost V 4 bases and J 6 bases; bases outside gene matches: 5. This CDR3 is 14 amino acids long. The CDR3 DNA reads as TGTGCCACCAGTGACTCCCGGGACAGGGGCGAGCAGTACTTC. This codes for CATSDSRDRGEQYF.

This clonotype was recorded many times. The V gene is TRBV5-1, the J gene TRBJ2-3, with 7 nucleotides matching TRBD1. Looked up from germline, CDR1 is SGHRS and CDR2 is YFSETQ. J was trimmed by 4 bases and V by 5 bases; bases with no gene match: 10. The CDR3 runs to 15 residues. CDR3 sequence reads: CASSRLDRAADTQYF. DNA of the CDR3: TGCGCCAGCAGTCGACTCGACAGGGCCGCAGATACGCAGTATTTT.